Shown below are 22 T cell receptor beta chains from a single sample sequenced in a study of cytomegalovirus exposure and HLA in healthy donors. PCR amplification relied on 60 Vbeta primers (plus 13 Jbeta primers). Repertoires were generated with immunoSEQ multiplex PCR, while TCRdb's copy carries only in-frame clones and drops some. This sample's table reports just over 200,000 clones. The sequenced material came from PBMCs. The receptors originated from a girl aged 2 to 9 in good health and CMV-seropositive.

The chain links TRBV6-1 to TRBJ2-5; 8 positions match TRBD1. Germline V gene lookup returns CDR1 MNHNS and CDR2 SASEGT. This CDR3 is 14 amino acids long. V lost 6 bases to trimming and J lost 4 bases; unmatched junction nucleotides: 7. CDR3 in amino acids: CASRQPGTGETQYF. CDR3 bases: TGTGCCAGCAGGCAGCCCGGGACAGGAGAGACCCAGTACTTC.

The gene calls are TRBV5-1 and TRBJ2-1; TRBD1 is a possible D gene (5 bases). V was pared by 0 bases and J by 7 bases, with 5 bases between. There are 12 residues in the CDR3. CDR1 SGHRS and CDR2 YFSETQ come from the germline V gene. CDR3 amino acids: CASSLAGNEQFF. CDR3 nucleotides: TGCGCCAGCAGCTTGGCAGGGAATGAGCAGTTCTTC.

The chain combines TRBV7-9 with TRBJ2-4; a weak D match, TRBD1 (6 bases). Germline V gene lookup returns CDR1 SEHNR and CDR2 FQNEAQ (reference sequence). The CDR3 extends over 13 amino acids. Trimming took off 1 base at V and 9 bases at J, with 10 bases between the two ends. CDR3 protein: CASSLGSTGIQYF. CDR3 in DNA: TGTGCCAGCAGCTTAGGGTCGACAGGCATTCAGTACTTC.

The CDR3 protein is CASSDGARNQETQYF. CDR3 DNA: TGTGCCAGCAGTGATGGGGCGCGGAACCAAGAGACCCAGTACTTC. J is TRBJ2-5 and V is TRBV6-1, with D tentatively TRBD1 (5 bases). CDR3 length: 15 amino acids. V lost 3 bases, J lost 0 bases, and 11 bases lay in between. Looked up from germline, CDR1 is MNHNS and CDR2 is SASEGT.

This rearrangement joins TRBV27 to TRBJ2-7, with 13 bases that match TRBD2. Trimming took 8 bases from V and 7 from J; bases not matched to a gene: 14. CDR3 length: 16 amino acids. The germline gives CDR1 MNHEY, CDR2 SMNVEV (reference sequence). The CDR3 region has the DNA TGTGCCAGCTCCGCCGGGACTAGCGGGAATTCCTGGGAGCAGTACTTC. Protein: CASSAGTSGNSWEQYF.

The J gene is TRBJ1-2, the V gene TRBV13; tentatively, D is TRBD1 (6 bases). CDR1 PRHDT and CDR2 FYEKMQ come from the germline V gene (reference sequence). V gave up 4 bases and J gave up 0 bases, with 15 bases separating them. The CDR3 runs 16 residues. CDR3 sequence: CASSSETGTTNYGYTF. In DNA, the CDR3 is TGTGCCAGCAGCTCGGAAACCGGGACAACTAACTATGGCTACACCTTC.

V gene TRBV28 combines with J gene TRBJ1-1, with D perhaps TRBD1 (5 bases). This CDR3 comprises 13 residues. Trimming left V 3 bases short and J 11 bases short, with 16 bases between. CDR1 is MDHEN and CDR2 is SYDVKM in the germline V gene. CDR3 sequence: CASSFSRARGAFF. The CDR3 nucleotides read TGTGCCAGCAGTTTTAGTAGGGCCCGGGGGGCTTTCTTT.

V and J are TRBV6-6 and TRBJ2-1; no firm D call. The CDR3 runs to 13 residues. Looked up from germline, CDR1 is MNHNY and CDR2 is SVGAGI (reference sequence). V was shortened by 6 bases and J by 5 bases, with 11 bases between the two germline ends. Here the CDR3 reads CASSPLRDNEQFF. The CDR3 nucleotides are TGTGCCAGCAGCCCTCTGCGTGACAATGAGCAGTTCTTC.

The rearrangement links TRBV29-1 to TRBJ2-3; 7 bases align to TRBD1. This CDR3 region has 14 residues. CDR1 SQVTM and CDR2 ANQGSEA come from the germline V gene. With V trimmed by 4 bases and J by 3 bases, 7 bases remained unmatched. CDR3 residues: CSVARGPKTDTQYF. DNA of the CDR3: TGCAGCGTTGCTAGGGGGCCTAAAACAGATACGCAGTATTTT.

The chain carries TRBV28 and TRBJ1-1; the D is unclear. Germline CDR1 is MDHEN and CDR2 is SYDVKM. V was shortened by 6 bases and J by 5 bases, with 13 bases between the two germline ends. The CDR3 sequence is 13 residues long. The CDR3 loop is CASSYPRVTEAFF. The CDR3 DNA reads as TGTGCCAGCAGCTATCCTCGGGTAACTGAAGCTTTCTTT.

The V call is TRBV6-4, the J call TRBJ2-5; a possible D gene is TRBD2 (5 bases). The CDR3 extends over 14 amino acids. The V gene lost 3 bases and the J gene lost 7 bases, with 15 bases spanning the gap. Germline assignment: CDR1 MRHNA and CDR2 SNTAGT. The CDR3 reads CASSDSKGSSTQYF. DNA for the CDR3: TGTGCCAGCAGTGATTCAAAAGGGAGTTCGACCCAGTACTTC.

The chain joins TRBV7-3 to TRBJ2-3; TRBD1 agrees at 9 bases. Germline CDR1 reads SGHTA; CDR2 reads FQGTGA. The CDR3 totals 14 residues. The V gene end was trimmed by 5 bases and the J gene end by 5 bases; junction bases not matched to a gene: 5. This CDR3 is CASSPRTGEDTQYF. The CDR3, as DNA: TGTGCCAGCAGCCCCCGGACAGGGGAAGATACGCAGTATTTT.

V usage is TRBV7-6 and J usage is TRBJ1-1; weak D call: TRBD1 (5 bases). Germline V gene sequence: CDR1 SGHVS, CDR2 FNYEAQ. The CDR3 is 15 amino acids. Trimming took off 5 bases at V and 7 bases at J, with 20 bases between the two ends. In nucleotides, the CDR3 is TGTGCCAGCAGCATCTATCTTCTGGGGGGGGGTGAAGCTTTCTTT. This encodes CASSIYLLGGGEAFF.

This chain uses TRBV5-1 with TRBJ2-5; TRBD2 agrees at 10 bases. The germline gives CDR1 SGHRS, CDR2 YFSETQ. The V segment lost 2 bases and the J segment 4 bases; nucleotides outside the gene matches: 17. This CDR3 has 19 amino acids. CDR3 protein: CASSFLGLAEGPKGETQYF. The CDR3 bases are TGCGCCAGCAGCTTCCTTGGACTAGCGGAGGGCCCCAAGGGAGAGACCCAGTACTTC.

V usage is TRBV28 and J usage is TRBJ2-3, with 11 positions matching TRBD2. CDR1 MDHEN and CDR2 SYDVKM come from the germline V gene. The V segment lost 3 bases and the J segment 3 bases; nucleotides outside the gene matches: 5. This CDR3 has 16 residues. Written as DNA, the CDR3 is TGTGCCAGCAGTTTTTTAGCGGGAGGGCCTACAGATACGCAGTATTTT. The encoded protein is CASSFLAGGPTDTQYF.

This sequence joins TRBV28 and TRBJ2-2, with TRBD2 identical over 8 bases. Germline CDR1 is MDHEN and CDR2 is SYDVKM. V was clipped by 1 base and J by 8 bases; unmatched bases: 12. The CDR3 runs 17 residues. CDR3 DNA sequence: TGTGCCAGCAGTTTATCGGCTAGCGGGCCCCTTTCTGGGGAGCTGTTTTTT. Residues: CASSLSASGPLSGELFF.

This chain joins TRBV10-1 and TRBJ1-6; no clear D gene. The length of the CDR3 is 15 residues. Germline loops: CDR1 WNHNN, CDR2 SYGVQD (reference sequence). Trimming took off 2 bases at V and 6 bases at J, with 11 bases between the two ends. CDR3 nucleotide sequence: TGCGCCAGCAGTGAGACGCGCAAACCTAATTCACCCCTCCACTTT. This codes for CASSETRKPNSPLHF.

V is TRBV10-1 and J is TRBJ2-1; 10 bases fit TRBD2. Per germline, CDR1 WNHNN and CDR2 SYGVQD (reference sequence). The CDR3 length is 13 residues. The junction had 3 bases not matched to a gene; V was cut back by 3 bases and J by 10 bases. DNA for the CDR3: TGCGCCAGCAGTGAACGGACTAGCGGAGAGCAGTTCTTC. This encodes CASSERTSGEQFF.

The chain links TRBV18 to TRBJ2-7; 8 bases map to TRBD1. Germline loops: CDR1 KGHSH, CDR2 LQKENI. There are 14 residues in the CDR3. Losses at the gene ends were 3 bases for V and 5 bases for J; bases not matched to a gene: 6. This chain's CDR3 is CASSPGQVGHEQYF. The CDR3 DNA sequence: TGTGCCAGCTCACCGGGACAGGTCGGACACGAGCAGTACTTC.

V and J are TRBV1 and TRBJ1-5; the tabulated D call, TRBD1, remains unverified against the DNA. TRBV1 is given as a pseudogene. The length of the CDR3 is 14 residues. This chain's CDR3 is CTSSLSRGNQPQHF. As DNA, the CDR3 is TGCACCAGCAGTCTCTCCAGGGGGAATCAGCCCCAGCATTTT.

The CDR3 protein is CASTPGQGARPYEQYF. In DNA, the CDR3 is TGTGCCAGCACCCCGGGACAGGGGGCGCGTCCCTACGAGCAGTACTTC. The gene calls are TRBV28 and TRBJ2-7, with 12 bases matching TRBD1. Unmatched junction bases numbered 9, after V lost 7 bases and J lost 2 bases. The CDR3 has 16 residues. CDR1 is MDHEN, CDR2 SYDVKM, per germline.

J is TRBJ1-5 and V is TRBV5-1; TRBD1 is a possible D gene (6 bases). Germline V gene data show CDR1 as SGHRS and CDR2 as YFSETQ. This CDR3 region has 16 residues. V lost 0 bases, J lost 4 bases, and 14 bases lay in between. DNA of the CDR3: TGCGCCAGCAGCTTGGGGTCTACAGGGTCAAATCAGCCCCAGCATTTT. This gives the protein CASSLGSTGSNQPQHF.